The source of this T cell receptor (beta chain) is a study of response to subunit inactivated influenza vaccine. This clonotype was counted many times. Its cognate antigen is unknown. One entry per CDR3 protein results from TCRdb running MiXCR on the RT-PCR reads. The sample shows 650,000 or so distinct CDR3 sequences, around 15% of them seen only once. Findings and caveats of the study: Authors proposed each seasonal influenza vaccination draws in few new T cells.

Germline CDR1 MNHNS, CDR2 SASEGT. CDR3 length equals 11 residues. V was clipped by 6 bases and J by 4 bases, with 4 bases between them. The TCR originated in a man in his fifties or sixties who received an inactivated influenza vaccine. This chain links TRBV6-1 with TRBJ2-1; no clear D gene. This specimen consisted of PBMCs from blood, obtained less than 15 days before vaccination. This chain's CDR3 is CASRQYNEQFF. The CDR3 DNA is TGTGCCAGCAGGCAGTACAATGAGCAGTTCTTC.